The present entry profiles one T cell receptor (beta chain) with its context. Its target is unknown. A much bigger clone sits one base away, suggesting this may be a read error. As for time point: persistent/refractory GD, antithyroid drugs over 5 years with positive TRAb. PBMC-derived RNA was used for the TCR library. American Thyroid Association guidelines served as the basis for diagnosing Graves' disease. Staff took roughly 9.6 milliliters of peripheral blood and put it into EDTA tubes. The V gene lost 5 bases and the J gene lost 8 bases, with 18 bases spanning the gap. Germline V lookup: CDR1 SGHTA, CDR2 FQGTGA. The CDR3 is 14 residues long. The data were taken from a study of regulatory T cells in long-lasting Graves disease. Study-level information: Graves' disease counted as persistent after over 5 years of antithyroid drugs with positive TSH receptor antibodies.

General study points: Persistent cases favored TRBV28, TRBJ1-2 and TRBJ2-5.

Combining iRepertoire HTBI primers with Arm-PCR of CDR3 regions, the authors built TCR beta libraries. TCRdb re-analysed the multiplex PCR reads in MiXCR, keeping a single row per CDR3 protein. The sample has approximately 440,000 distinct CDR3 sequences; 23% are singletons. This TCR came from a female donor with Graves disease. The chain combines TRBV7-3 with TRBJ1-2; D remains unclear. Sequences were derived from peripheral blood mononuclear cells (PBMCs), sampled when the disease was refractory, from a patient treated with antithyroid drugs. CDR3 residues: CASSPQAEARGYTF. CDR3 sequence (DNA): TGTGCCAGCAGCCCACAAGCCGAGGCCAGGGGCTACACCTTC.